This T cell receptor (beta chain) was recovered during a study of cytomegalovirus exposure and HLA in healthy donors. Findings and caveats of the study: Analysis performed later found about 18,000 TCR beta sequences associated with HLA alleles at 0.05 false discovery rate.

This clone was seen only a few times. Its antigen is unknown. The CDR3 runs 14 residues. Germline V gene lookup returns CDR1 LNHDA and CDR2 SQIVND (reference sequence). The V end lost 2 bases, the J end lost 6 bases, and 8 bases lay between the germline ends. PCR used 60 Vbeta primers and 13 Jbeta primers. Data came from immunoSEQ multiplex PCR; TCRdb stores just in-frame clones and leaves some out. The table records over 100,000 clones, about four fifths of them present only once. The rearrangement uses TRBV19 and TRBJ1-6, with D unresolved. Material: PBMCs. This sequence originates from a man under 40 in good health and CMV-seropositive. CDR3 amino acids: CASSIWQSNSPLHF. CDR3 nucleotide sequence: TGTGCCAGTAGTATATGGCAGTCTAATTCACCCCTCCACTTT.